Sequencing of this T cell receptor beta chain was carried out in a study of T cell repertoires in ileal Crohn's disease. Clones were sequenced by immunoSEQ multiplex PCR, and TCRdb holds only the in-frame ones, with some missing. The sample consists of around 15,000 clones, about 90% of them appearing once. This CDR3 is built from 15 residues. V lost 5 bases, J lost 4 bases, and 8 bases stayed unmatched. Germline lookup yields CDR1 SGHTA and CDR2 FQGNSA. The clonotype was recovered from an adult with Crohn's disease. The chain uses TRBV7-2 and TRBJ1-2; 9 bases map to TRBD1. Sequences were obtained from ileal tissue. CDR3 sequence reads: CASSTSGTGFYGYTF. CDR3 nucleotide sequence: TGTGCCAGCAGCACCTCCGGGACAGGGTTCTATGGCTACACCTTC.